This T cell receptor (beta chain) was profiled in a study of blood T cell repertoires in COVID-19. Looking at the study overall: Some COVID-19 samples were acute and others convalescent; all came from the United States, Italy and Spain.

This clone turned up a few times. Methods used by the authors: Estimation of nucleated cell counts relied on the amplification of reference gene primers. Method: immunoSEQ multiplex PCR; TCRdb's copy keeps in-frame clones and lacks some. The DNA was the basis for D and trimming; V, J and clone size are from that table. The sample holds roughly 150,000 clones, approximately 80% seen once. The V and J ends lost 0 bases and 2 bases respectively, with 22 bases between them. CDR1 MGHRA and CDR2 YSYEKL come from the germline V gene. The CDR3 loop spans 19 amino acids. The Seattle patients, enrolled during active infection, were followed longitudinally.

This clonotype originated in a woman of 80 years or more with COVID-19, enrolled during active disease. The source material was peripheral blood. The V call is TRBV4-1, the J call TRBJ1-1; possibly TRBD1 for D (6 bases). The CDR3 region is CASSQDGAQRGGGNTEAFF. For the CDR3, the DNA is TGCGCCAGCAGCCAAGACGGGGCCCAACGGGGGGGCGGCAACACTGAAGCTTTCTTT.